Following are 32 T cell receptor beta chains from one sample sequenced in a study of PD-1 blockade in classical Hodgkin lymphoma. The data were produced by immunoSEQ multiplex PCR, yet TCRdb's version contains in-frame clones alone and is incomplete. The sample holds tens of thousands of clones; around 76% are singletons and the top ten take approximately 12%. Regarding time point: cycle 4 day 1 (C4D1), after more than 5 weeks of nivolumab. No patient escaped relapse after autologous stem cell transplantation, and brentuximab vedotin exposure varied. This specimen was peripheral blood mononuclear cells (PBMCs), taken before the fourth cycle of nivolumab. The receptors stem from a human donor with classical Hodgkin lymphoma.

The CDR3 region has the DNA TGCGCCAGCAGCCTAGGGACAGGGGGGCTATATGGCTACACCTTC. Residues: CASSLGTGGLYGYTF. V usage is TRBV5-1 and J usage is TRBJ1-2; TRBD1 agrees at 11 bases. This CDR3 comprises 15 residues. The J segment lost 5 bases and the V segment lost 4 bases, leaving 7 bases of the junction unmatched. Germline CDR1 SGHRS, CDR2 YFSETQ.

V gene TRBV13 combines with J gene TRBJ2-1; 9 bases agree with TRBD2. Germline assignment: CDR1 PRHDT and CDR2 FYEKMQ (reference sequence). The CDR3 contains 18 residues. With V trimmed by 3 bases and J by 4 bases, 13 bases remained unmatched. The CDR3 loop reads CASSLLVRGRASYNEQFF. The CDR3 DNA follows: TGTGCCAGCAGCTTGCTCGTGCGCGGGAGGGCATCGTACAATGAGCAGTTCTTC.

This chain joins TRBV28 and TRBJ2-1; a possible D gene is TRBD1 (5 bases). CDR3 size: 15 residues. Germline V gene sequence: CDR1 MDHEN, CDR2 SYDVKM. V was cut by 3 bases and J by 8 bases, with 17 bases left in between. The CDR3 region has the DNA TGTGCCAGCAGTTTCACAGGTGCCGAAGAGTATGAGCAGTTCTTC. This codes for CASSFTGAEEYEQFF.

The chain uses TRBV5-6 and TRBJ2-7; TRBD1 matches at 8 bases. CDR1 SGHDT and CDR2 YYEEEE come from the germline V gene. V trimming: 3 bases; J trimming: 5 bases; junction bases outside the gene matches: 7. The CDR3 totals 14 residues. The CDR3 DNA sequence: TGTGCCAGCAGCTCCTTGGACAGGGTAAACGAGCAGTACTTC. Its translation is CASSSLDRVNEQYF. The complete variable domain, with remaining parts taken from reference TRBV5-6 and TRBJ2-7, reads DAGVTQSPTHLIKTRGQQVTLRCSPKSGHDTVSWYQQALGQGPQFIFQYYEEEERQRGNFPDRFSGHQFPNYSSELNVNALLLGDSALYLCASSSLDRVNEQYFGPGTRLTVT.

The chain has TRBV4-1 and TRBJ2-3, with 10 nucleotides matching TRBD2. V lost 4 bases, J lost 1 base, and 5 bases stayed unmatched. The CDR3 spans 16 residues. The germline CDR1 and CDR2 sequences are MGHRA and YSYEKL. Here the CDR3 reads CASSPTGTSGTDTQYF. The CDR3 DNA reads as TGCGCCAGCAGCCCTACCGGGACTAGCGGCACAGATACGCAGTATTTT.

The chain has TRBV25-1 and TRBJ2-5; maybe TRBD2 (7 bases). The CDR3 runs to 15 residues. The germline CDR1 and CDR2 sequences are MGHDK and SYGVNS. Trimming shortened V by 1 base and J by 5 bases, and 14 bases separated the two germline ends. This CDR3 reads CASSEWNREGETQYF. CDR3 sequence (DNA): TGTGCCAGCAGTGAATGGAACAGGGAGGGGGAGACCCAGTACTTC.

This chain joins TRBV28 and TRBJ1-4; TRBD1 might be the D (6 bases). V dropped 4 bases and J dropped 0 bases, with 12 bases sitting between them. The CDR3 has 16 residues. Germline V gene sequence: CDR1 MDHEN, CDR2 SYDVKM. Written as DNA, the CDR3 is TGTGCCAGCAGTTCCCTCTCAGGGGCAACTAATGAAAAACTGTTTTTT. This translates into CASSSLSGATNEKLFF.

The chain joins TRBV2 to TRBJ1-2, with D unresolved. This CDR3 is 12 amino acids long. Germline CDR1 and CDR2: SNHLY and FYNNEI. V shed 5 bases and J shed 5 bases, with 9 bases lying between them. CDR3 coding DNA: TGTGCCAGCAGTCAGACCCAATATGGCTACACCTTC. Its protein is CASSQTQYGYTF.

This clone has only a few counts. The chain uses TRBV19 and TRBJ1-4, with 8 bases lining up with TRBD1. The CDR3 consists of 15 residues. V lost 7 bases and J lost 7; bases outside the gene matches: 11. Germline CDR1 reads LNHDA; CDR2 reads SQIVND (reference sequence). The CDR3 DNA sequence: TGTGCCAGTACTCGGGACAGGCGAGGGAGTGAAAAACTGTTTTTT. Translated, it gives CASTRDRRGSEKLFF. The variable domain in full, with the rest retrieved from reference TRBV19 and TRBJ1-4, is DGGITQSPKYLFRKEGQNVTLSCEQNLNHDAMYWYRQDPGQGLRLIYYSQIVNDFQKGDIAEGYSVSREKKESFPLTVTSAQKNPTAFYLCASTRDRRGSEKLFFGSGTQLSVL.

The chain employs TRBV6-5 and TRBJ2-3; D is uncertain. This CDR3 has 15 amino acids. Germline V gene sequence: CDR1 MNHEY, CDR2 SVGAGI. V shed 0 bases and J shed 1 base, with 8 bases lying between them. The CDR3 reads CASSYSTTRTDTQYF. The CDR3 DNA sequence: TGTGCCAGCAGTTACTCGACGACCCGCACAGATACGCAGTATTTT.

This clone was seen once. This chain uses TRBV9 with TRBJ2-1; D gene unclear. CDR1 is SGDLS and CDR2 is YYNGEE in the germline V gene. V shed 0 bases and J shed 3 bases, with 4 bases lying between them. The CDR3 is 13 amino acids. The DNA for the CDR3 is TGTGCCAGCAGCGTAGCCGGCTACAATGAGCAGTTCTTC. The encoded protein is CASSVAGYNEQFF.

The chain is built from TRBV28 and TRBJ1-5, with a tentative D call TRBD1 (5 bases). CDR1 and CDR2 (germline): MDHEN, SYDVKM. V was trimmed by 6 bases and J by 0 bases, leaving 15 bases between them. The CDR3 contains 16 residues. CDR3 coding DNA: TGTGCCAGCAGACGCGGGACCGTATATAGCAATCAGCCCCAGCATTTT. Translating gives CASRRGTVYSNQPQHF.

The count of this clone is one. The DNA is omitted, as the CDR3 cannot be located on it reliably, and the CDR3 follows TCRdb's listing. This sequence joins TRBV21-1 and TRBJ1-3. TRBV21-1 is recorded as a pseudogene. The CDR3 region is 24 residues in length, termini included. The CDR3 here is CASSKGLEGVEPQILYPCPLAIYF.

This clone was seen at least ten times. This rearrangement joins TRBV10-3 to TRBJ1-5, with D unresolved. V was clipped by 4 bases and J by 1 base, with 11 bases between them. Germline CDR1 ENHRY, CDR2 SYGVKD. The CDR3 has 15 amino acids. The CDR3 sequence: CAISGKGQSNQPQHF. Written as DNA, the CDR3 is TGTGCCATCAGTGGTAAGGGTCAGAGCAATCAGCCCCAGCATTTT.

This clone was picked up a small number of times. V usage is TRBV6-5 and J usage is TRBJ2-1, with TRBD2 as a possible D gene (6 bases). CDR1 and CDR2 (germline): MNHEY, SVGAGI. V was cut by 0 bases and J by 3 bases, with 9 bases left in between. The CDR3 runs to 15 residues. Here the CDR3 reads CASSYSAGNYNEQFF. In nucleotides, the CDR3 is TGTGCCAGCAGTTACTCGGCGGGAAACTACAATGAGCAGTTCTTC.

There are a few counts of this clone. V usage is TRBV7-9 and J usage is TRBJ1-5; TRBD1 is a possible D gene (5 bases). V was cut by 5 bases and J by 5 bases, with 19 bases left in between. This CDR3 has 16 residues. The germline V gene encodes CDR1 SEHNR and CDR2 FQNEAQ (reference sequence). CDR3 residues: CASSPSGTSGDQPQHF. CDR3 DNA sequence: TGTGCCAGCAGCCCTTCCGGGACCTCGGGGGATCAGCCCCAGCATTTT.

CDR3 coding DNA: TGTGCCAGCAGCTTAATCGCTAGCGGGGGCTACAATGAGCAGTTCTTC. Translating it yields CASSLIASGGYNEQFF. This chain links TRBV11-2 with TRBJ2-1; 10 nucleotides align to TRBD2. Germline trimming cut 2 bases from V and 3 bases from J; bases unmatched to any gene: 4. The CDR3 covers 16 residues. Germline values: CDR1 SGHAT, CDR2 FQNNGV.

This chain links TRBV7-8 with TRBJ2-7; D uncertain. This CDR3 has 18 amino acids. Germline V lookup: CDR1 SGHVS, CDR2 FQNEAQ. V shed 2 bases and J shed 1 base, with 21 bases lying between them. This chain's CDR3 is CASSLYLNNRQFSYEQYF. As DNA, the CDR3 is TGTGCCAGCAGCTTATATTTGAACAACCGCCAATTTTCCTACGAGCAGTACTTC.

The genes are TRBV13 and TRBJ2-5; either TRBD1 or TRBD2 may fit D (5 bases each). V shed 1 base and J shed 5 bases, with 29 bases lying between them. Germline CDR1 reads PRHDT; CDR2 reads FYEKMQ (reference sequence). The CDR3 extends over 20 amino acids. For the CDR3, the DNA is TGTGCCAGCAGCTTAGAGGGTTGGGGAGCAGGGTATCCCAATCCGGAGACCCAGTACTTC. It translates to CASSLEGWGAGYPNPETQYF.

The genes are TRBV5-1 and TRBJ2-1; D might be TRBD1 (6 bases). Per the germline V gene, CDR1 is SGHRS and CDR2 is YFSETQ. V lost 4 bases and J 3 bases, leaving 14 bases between the germline ends. The CDR3 is made up of 15 amino acids. Written as DNA, the CDR3 is TGCGCCAGCAGCCTTTCCGGGACACTCTACAATGAGCAGTTCTTC. Its protein is CASSLSGTLYNEQFF.

The chain is built from TRBV18 and TRBJ2-1; D ambiguous. CDR1 is KGHSH, CDR2 LQKENI, per germline. The V and J ends lost 6 bases and 3 bases respectively, with 15 bases between them. This CDR3 spans 15 amino acids. The CDR3 loop reads CASSRNTFSYNEQFF. The CDR3, as DNA: TGTGCCAGCTCCCGTAACACCTTTAGCTACAATGAGCAGTTCTTC.

The J gene is TRBJ2-5, the V gene TRBV19, with D possibly matching TRBD1 (6 bases). CDR3 size: 13 residues. The germline gives CDR1 LNHDA, CDR2 SQIVND (reference sequence). Deletions cut 4 bases from V and 1 base from J, with 7 bases between. The CDR3 region is CASSRTVQETQYF. CDR3 nucleotide sequence: TGTGCCAGTAGTAGGACAGTCCAAGAGACCCAGTACTTC.

The sample holds a few counts of this clone. The DNA of the CDR3 is TGTGCCAGCAGCTCCCCTACCGGGGGCCGGGGCTACACCTTC. This sequence encodes CASSSPTGGRGYTF. This chain uses TRBV5-4 with TRBJ1-2, with D tentatively TRBD1 (6 bases). Trimming took off 3 bases at V and 8 bases at J, with 17 bases between the two ends. This CDR3 has 14 residues. Germline-derived CDR1 and CDR2 are SGHNT and YYREEE (reference sequence).

The V and J genes are TRBV18 and TRBJ1-2; D may be TRBD1 (6 bases). Germline V gene lookup returns CDR1 KGHSH and CDR2 LQKENI. V was clipped by 3 bases and J by 0 bases, with 14 bases between them. This CDR3 is built from 16 residues. The CDR3 reads CASSPSQGRSNYGYTF. The CDR3 DNA follows: TGTGCCAGCTCACCCTCACAGGGTAGATCTAACTATGGCTACACCTTC.

The chain recombines TRBV5-1 with TRBJ1-1, with a weak D call TRBD1 (5 bases). The CDR3 is 14 amino acids. V was shortened by 0 bases and J by 4 bases, with 10 bases between the two germline ends. In germline, CDR1 is SGHRS, CDR2 YFSETQ. CDR3 nucleotide sequence: TGCGCCAGCAGCTTGGGCCAGGGTGGCACTGAAGCTTTCTTT. This sequence encodes CASSLGQGGTEAFF.

This chain links TRBV11-2 with TRBJ2-2, with 10 bases fitting TRBD2. V dropped 4 bases and J dropped 5; count of bases not matched to a gene: 7. This CDR3 has 16 amino acids. Germline CDR1 SGHAT, CDR2 FQNNGV. DNA of the CDR3: TGTGCCAGCAGCTCCTCTAGCGGGAGAGGGACCGGGGAGCTGTTTTTT. This encodes CASSSSSGRGTGELFF.

The chain carries TRBV4-3 and TRBJ2-2, with 9 bases matching TRBD1. CDR1 is LGHNA, CDR2 YSLEER, per germline. CDR3 length equals 14 residues. V lost 4 bases, J lost 4 bases, and 1 base stayed unmatched. This CDR3 is CASSRDRVTGELFF. CDR3 bases: TGCGCCAGCAGCCGGGACAGGGTCACCGGGGAGCTGTTTTTT.

This clone has more than one count but fewer than ten. The chain combines TRBV9 with TRBJ2-1; D is unclear. CDR3 length equals 15 residues. Trimming removed 0 bases at V and 6 bases at J, with 13 bases between. Germline CDR1 reads SGDLS; CDR2 reads YYNGEE. CDR3 coding DNA: TGTGCCAGCAGCGTAGTAGCTACCAGTCCCAATGAGCAGTTCTTC. Amino acids: CASSVVATSPNEQFF.

The chain links TRBV7-6 to TRBJ2-1, with D perhaps being TRBD1 or TRBD2 (5 bases each). Germline-derived CDR1 and CDR2 are SGHVS and FNYEAQ. Trimming cost V 4 bases and J 6 bases, with 7 bases left between them. The CDR3 contains 12 residues. CDR3 protein: CASSWGSNEQFF. In nucleotides, the CDR3 is TGTGCCAGCAGCTGGGGGTCCAATGAGCAGTTCTTC.

This sequence joins TRBV28 and TRBJ1-3; D is undetermined. The ends were cut back, 4 bases at V and 0 bases at J, with 16 bases in the middle. There are 17 residues in the CDR3. CDR1 MDHEN and CDR2 SYDVKM come from the germline V gene. The CDR3 region has the DNA TGTGCCAGCAGTTCAGTCAGGTGGCTAGACTCTGGAAACACCATATATTTT. Translation: CASSSVRWLDSGNTIYF.

The chain combines TRBV7-5 with TRBJ1-5. TRBV7-5 is termed a pseudogene. CDR3 length equals 15 residues. In DNA, the CDR3 is TGTGCCAGCAGCTCTACGGGTTCGGGCAATCAGCCCCAGCATTTT. This translates into CASSSTGSGNQPQHF.

The V gene is TRBV5-1, the J gene TRBJ1-2; 7 bases align to TRBD1. The CDR3 is made up of 13 amino acids. Germline CDR1 reads SGHRS; CDR2 reads YFSETQ. With V trimmed by 2 bases and J by 4 bases, 2 bases remained unmatched. CDR3 sequence reads: CASSLQGSYGYTF. In DNA form, the CDR3 reads TGCGCCAGCAGCTTACAGGGGAGCTATGGCTACACCTTC.